These T cell receptor beta chains were read from a single sample in a study of shared clonotypes between healthy human individuals. The table came from immunoSEQ multiplex PCR; TCRdb's copy has only in-frame clones and leaves some out. The repertoire holds more than 2,000,000 clones, with approximately 94% as singletons. Material: naive CD4+ T cells sorted from blood. The receptors come from a young man in good health. The conserved cysteine and the conserved F or W are not part of the CDR3 here. Each record gives: clone size, J gene, V gene, CDR3 protein. Clone size appears in some rows only: once, few, many, or a class for an expanded clone.

NA	TRBJ1-1	TRBV5-4	ASSLLKTEAF
NA	TRBJ1-2	TRBV7-9	ASSSGDGSNYGYT
NA	TRBJ1-1	TRBV18	ASSALRLTGNTEAF
once	TRBJ1-1	TRBV4-1	ASSQEVGRSNTEAF
once	TRBJ1-1	TRBV6-6	ASSSPTGASTEAF
NA	TRBJ2-5	TRBV2	ASSSQETQY
NA	TRBJ1-5	TRBV4-1	ASSQDRGVSNQPQH
NA	TRBJ1-2	TRBV10-3	AISDLWGDYGYT
NA	TRBJ2-7	TRBV10-3	AISESGQVEQY
NA	TRBJ2-2	TRBV25-1	ASRQTGNTGELF
NA	TRBJ2-3	TRBV10-3	AISAKRGAPTDTQY
NA	TRBJ2-7	TRBV5-1	ASSRGQGEVYEQY
NA	TRBJ2-7	TRBV11-2	ASSPQRGSSYEQY
NA	TRBJ1-5	TRBV6-6	ASSDNRHDDQPQH
NA	NA	TRBV4-1	ASSQPGQEFSYEQY
few	TRBJ1-2	TRBV27	ASSSSMGYGYT
NA	TRBJ2-4	TRBV5-4	ASSLGGEQNIQY
NA	TRBJ1-2	TRBV14	ASSRYPGQGRYGYT
NA	TRBJ2-3	TRBV27	ASSFSSVGGGTQY
NA	TRBJ2-7	TRBV7-9	ASSSDRGSPYEQY
NA	TRBJ1-1	TRBV19	ASSILRVGTEAF
NA	TRBJ1-6	TRBV27	ASSFWGDNSPLH
NA	TRBJ2-2	TRBV18	ASSRVADTGELF
NA	TRBJ2-5	TRBV30	ACSSGVGQETQY